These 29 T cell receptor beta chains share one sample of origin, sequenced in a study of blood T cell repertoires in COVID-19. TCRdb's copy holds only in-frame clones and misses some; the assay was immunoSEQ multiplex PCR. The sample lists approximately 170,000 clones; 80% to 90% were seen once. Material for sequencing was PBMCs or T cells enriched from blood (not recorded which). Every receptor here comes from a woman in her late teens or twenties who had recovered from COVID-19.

This chain's CDR3 is CAISGTSGELQETQYF. The CDR3 coding sequence is TGTGCCATCAGTGGGACTAGCGGGGAATTACAAGAGACCCAGTACTTC. The V and J genes are TRBV10-3 and TRBJ2-5; 12 positions agree with TRBD2. With 4 bases clipped from V and 2 bases from J, the junction kept 5 bases outside the gene matches. Germline-derived CDR1 and CDR2 are ENHRY and SYGVKD. The CDR3 contains 16 residues.

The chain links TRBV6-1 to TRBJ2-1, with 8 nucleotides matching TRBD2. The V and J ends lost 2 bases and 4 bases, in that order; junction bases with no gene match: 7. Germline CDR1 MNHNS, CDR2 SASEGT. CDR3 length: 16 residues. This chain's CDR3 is CASSEFSGDTYNEQFF. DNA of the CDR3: TGTGCCAGCAGTGAATTTAGCGGGGACACATACAATGAGCAGTTCTTC.

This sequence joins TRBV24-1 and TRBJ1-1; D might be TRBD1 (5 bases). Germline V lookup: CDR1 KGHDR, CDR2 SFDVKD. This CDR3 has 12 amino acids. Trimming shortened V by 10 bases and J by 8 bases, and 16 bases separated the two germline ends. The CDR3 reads CATASDSQEAFF. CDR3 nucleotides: TGTGCCACAGCAAGCGACAGCCAAGAAGCTTTCTTT.

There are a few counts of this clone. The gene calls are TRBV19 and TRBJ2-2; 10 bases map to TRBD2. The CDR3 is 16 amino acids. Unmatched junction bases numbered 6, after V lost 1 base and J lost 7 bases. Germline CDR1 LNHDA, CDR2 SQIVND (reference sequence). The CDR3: CASSIGSGRAIGELFF. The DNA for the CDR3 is TGTGCCAGTAGTATAGGCAGCGGGAGGGCCATCGGGGAGCTGTTTTTT.

Written as DNA, the CDR3 is TGTGCCAGCAGCCAAGATATGTTAACTAGCGGGCTACCCTACGAGCAGTACTTC. Its translation: CASSQDMLTSGLPYEQYF. The rearrangement joins TRBV4-2 to TRBJ2-7, with 9 bases that match TRBD2. Germline V lookup: CDR1 LGHNA, CDR2 YNFKEQ. The CDR3 totals 18 residues. V trimming: 0 bases; J trimming: 2 bases; junction bases outside the gene matches: 11.

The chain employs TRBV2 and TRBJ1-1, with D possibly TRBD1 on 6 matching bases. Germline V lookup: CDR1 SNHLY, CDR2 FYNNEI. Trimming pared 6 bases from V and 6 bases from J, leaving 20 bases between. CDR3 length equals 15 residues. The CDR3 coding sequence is TGTGCCAGCAGCGATCAGGGGATCAGCGTATCTGAAGCTTTCTTT. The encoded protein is CASSDQGISVSEAFF.

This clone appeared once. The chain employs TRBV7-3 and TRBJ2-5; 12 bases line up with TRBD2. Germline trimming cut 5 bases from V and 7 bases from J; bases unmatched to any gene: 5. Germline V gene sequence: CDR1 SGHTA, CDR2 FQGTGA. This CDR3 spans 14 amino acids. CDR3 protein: CASSLGLAGPTQYF. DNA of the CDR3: TGTGCCAGCAGCCTAGGACTAGCGGGACCGACCCAGTACTTC.

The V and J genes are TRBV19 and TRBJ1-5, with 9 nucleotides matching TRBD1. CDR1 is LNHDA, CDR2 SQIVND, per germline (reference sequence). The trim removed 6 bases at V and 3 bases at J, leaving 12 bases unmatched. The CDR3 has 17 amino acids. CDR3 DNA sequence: TGTGCCAGTAGCCTCCGGGACAGGGCCCTTTCCAATCAGCCCCAGCATTTT. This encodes CASSLRDRALSNQPQHF.

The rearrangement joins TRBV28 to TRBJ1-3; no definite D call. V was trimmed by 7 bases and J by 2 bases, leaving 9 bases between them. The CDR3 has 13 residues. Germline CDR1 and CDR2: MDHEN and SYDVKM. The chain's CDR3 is CASKEVPGNTIYF. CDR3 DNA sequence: TGTGCCAGCAAGGAGGTCCCTGGAAACACCATATATTTT. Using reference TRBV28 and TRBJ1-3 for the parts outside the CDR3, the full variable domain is DVKVTQSSRYLVKRTGEKVFLECVQDMDHENMFWYRQDPGLGLRLIYFSYDVKMKEKGDIPEGYSVSREKKERFSLILESASTNQTSMYLCASKEVPGNTIYFGEGSWLTVV.

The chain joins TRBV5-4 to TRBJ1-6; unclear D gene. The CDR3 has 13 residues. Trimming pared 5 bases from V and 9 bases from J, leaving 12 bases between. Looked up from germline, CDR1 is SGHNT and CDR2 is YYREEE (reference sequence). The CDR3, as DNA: TGTGCCAGCAGACGGGAGTTAACTTCACCCCTCCACTTT. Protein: CASRRELTSPLHF. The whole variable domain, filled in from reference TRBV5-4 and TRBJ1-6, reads ETGVTQSPTHLIKTRGQQVTLRCSSQSGHNTVSWYQQALGQGPQFIFQYYREEENGRGNFPPRFSGLQFPNYSSELNVNALELDDSALYLCASRRELTSPLHFGNGTRLTVT.

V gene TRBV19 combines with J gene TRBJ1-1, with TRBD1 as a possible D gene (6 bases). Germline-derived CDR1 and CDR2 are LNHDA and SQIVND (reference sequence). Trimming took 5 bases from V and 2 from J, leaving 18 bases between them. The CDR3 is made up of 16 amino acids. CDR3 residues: CASSVSTGLQNTEAFF. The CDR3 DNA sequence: TGTGCCAGTAGTGTATCCACAGGGTTACAAAACACTGAAGCTTTCTTT.

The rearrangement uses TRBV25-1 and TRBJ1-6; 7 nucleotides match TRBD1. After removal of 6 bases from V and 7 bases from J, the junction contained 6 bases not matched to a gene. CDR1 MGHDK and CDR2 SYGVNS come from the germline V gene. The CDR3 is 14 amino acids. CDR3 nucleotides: TGTGCCAGCAGACAGACAGGGAACAATTCACCCCTCCACTTT. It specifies CASRQTGNNSPLHF. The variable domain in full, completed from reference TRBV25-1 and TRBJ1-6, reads EADIYQTPRYLVIGTGKKITLECSQTMGHDKMYWYQQDPGMELHLIHYSYGVNSTEKGDLSSESTVSRIRTEHFPLTLESARPSHTSQYLCASRQTGNNSPLHFGNGTRLTVT.

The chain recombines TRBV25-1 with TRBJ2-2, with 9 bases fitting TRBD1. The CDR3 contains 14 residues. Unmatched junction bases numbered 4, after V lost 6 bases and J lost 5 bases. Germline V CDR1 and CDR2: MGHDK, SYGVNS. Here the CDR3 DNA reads TGTGCCAGCAGGGGGGACAGGGAGACCGGGGAGCTGTTTTTT. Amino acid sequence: CASRGDRETGELFF. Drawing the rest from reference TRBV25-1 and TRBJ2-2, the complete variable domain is EADIYQTPRYLVIGTGKKITLECSQTMGHDKMYWYQQDPGMELHLIHYSYGVNSTEKGDLSSESTVSRIRTEHFPLTLESARPSHTSQYLCASRGDRETGELFFGEGSRLTVL.

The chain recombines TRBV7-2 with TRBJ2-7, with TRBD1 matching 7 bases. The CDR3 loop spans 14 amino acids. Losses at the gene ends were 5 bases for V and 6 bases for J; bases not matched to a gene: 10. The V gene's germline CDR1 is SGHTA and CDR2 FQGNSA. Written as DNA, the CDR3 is TGTGCCAGCAGCACCCGACAGGGAAGCCCCGAGCAGTACTTC. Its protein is CASSTRQGSPEQYF. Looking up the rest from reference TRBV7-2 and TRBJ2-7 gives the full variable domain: GAGVSQSPSNKVTEKGKDVELRCDPISGHTALYWYRQSLGQGLEFLIYFQGNSAPDKSGLPSDRFSAERTGGSVSTLTIQRTQQEDSAVYLCASSTRQGSPEQYFGPGTRLTVT.

CDR3: CASSPLAGKVSYNEQFF. The CDR3 DNA reads as TGCGCCAGCAGTCCGCTAGCGGGAAAGGTCTCCTACAATGAGCAGTTCTTC. The chain recombines TRBV10-1 with TRBJ2-1, with 9 bases that match TRBD2. Germline V gives CDR1 WNHNN, CDR2 SYGVQD (reference sequence). Germline trimming cut 5 bases from V and 0 bases from J; bases unmatched to any gene: 8. This CDR3 is built from 17 residues.

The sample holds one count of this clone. CDR3 residues: CASSLVGTSGGPQYF. As DNA, the CDR3 is TGTGCCAGCAGCTTAGTAGGAACTAGCGGGGGACCCCAGTACTTC. The chain has TRBV7-6 and TRBJ2-5; 11 bases line up with TRBD2. The germline V gene has CDR1 SGHVS and CDR2 FNYEAQ. V shed 1 base, J shed 9 bases, and the junction held 7 bases outside the gene matches. CDR3 size: 15 residues.

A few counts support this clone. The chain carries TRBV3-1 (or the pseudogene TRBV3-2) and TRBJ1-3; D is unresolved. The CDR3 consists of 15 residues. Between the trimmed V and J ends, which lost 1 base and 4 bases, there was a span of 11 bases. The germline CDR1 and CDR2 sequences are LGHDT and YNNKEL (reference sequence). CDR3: CASSQGPGVGNTIYF. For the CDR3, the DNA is TGTGCCAGCAGCCAAGGACCCGGGGTCGGAAACACCATATATTTT.

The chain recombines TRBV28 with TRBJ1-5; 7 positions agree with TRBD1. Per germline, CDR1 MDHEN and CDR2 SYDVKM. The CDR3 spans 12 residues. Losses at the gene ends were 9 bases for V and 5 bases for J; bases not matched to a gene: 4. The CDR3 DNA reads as TGTGCCAGTAGAACAGGGGATCAGCCCCAGCATTTT. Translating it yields CASRTGDQPQHF. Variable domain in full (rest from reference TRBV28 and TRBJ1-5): DVKVTQSSRYLVKRTGEKVFLECVQDMDHENMFWYRQDPGLGLRLIYFSYDVKMKEKGDIPEGYSVSREKKERFSLILESASTNQTSMYLCASRTGDQPQHFGDGTRLSIL.

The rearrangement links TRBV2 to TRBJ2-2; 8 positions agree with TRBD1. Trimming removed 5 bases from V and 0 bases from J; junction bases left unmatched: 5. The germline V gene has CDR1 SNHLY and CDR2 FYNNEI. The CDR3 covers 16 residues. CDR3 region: CASSQPGQANTGELFF. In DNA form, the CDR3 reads TGTGCCAGCAGTCAACCGGGACAGGCGAACACCGGGGAGCTGTTTTTT.

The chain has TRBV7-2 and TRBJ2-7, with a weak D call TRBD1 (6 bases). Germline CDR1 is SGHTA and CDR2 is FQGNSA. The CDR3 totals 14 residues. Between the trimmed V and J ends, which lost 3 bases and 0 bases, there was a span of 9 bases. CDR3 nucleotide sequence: TGTGCCAGCAGCTTCGACAGGAGCTCCTACGAGCAGTACTTC. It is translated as CASSFDRSSYEQYF.

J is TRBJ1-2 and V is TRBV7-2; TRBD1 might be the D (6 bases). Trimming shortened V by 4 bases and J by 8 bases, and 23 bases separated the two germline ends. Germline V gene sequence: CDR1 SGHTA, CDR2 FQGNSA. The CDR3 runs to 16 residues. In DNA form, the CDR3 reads TGTGCCAGCAGCTCTCGATCCCCGGGGGGGGGCTGGGGCTACACCTTC. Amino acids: CASSSRSPGGGWGYTF.

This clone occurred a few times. In DNA, the CDR3 is TGTGCCAGCAGCTTTGATCACCTGACAGGCGGAACTAACTATGGCTACACCTTC. It specifies CASSFDHLTGGTNYGYTF. The chain links TRBV11-2 to TRBJ1-2; tentative D call: TRBD1 (6 bases). V lost 3 bases, J lost 0 bases, and 20 bases lay in between. Germline values: CDR1 SGHAT, CDR2 FQNNGV. This CDR3 comprises 18 residues.

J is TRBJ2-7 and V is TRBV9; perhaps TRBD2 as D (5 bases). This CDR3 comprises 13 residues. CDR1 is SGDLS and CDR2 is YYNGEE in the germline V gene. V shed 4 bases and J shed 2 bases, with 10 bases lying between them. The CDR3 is CASSPATTYEQYF. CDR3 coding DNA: TGTGCCAGCAGCCCCGCGACTACCTACGAGCAGTACTTC.

CDR3 DNA: TGTGCCAGCAGCCAGGGGCCTTCCGACGCTGAAGCTTTCTTT. Amino acids: CASSQGPSDAEAFF. The rearrangement uses TRBV2 and TRBJ1-1, with D perhaps matching TRBD1 (6 bases). Trimming left V 6 bases short and J 6 bases short, with 17 bases between. The CDR3 contains 14 residues. The germline V gene encodes CDR1 SNHLY and CDR2 FYNNEI.

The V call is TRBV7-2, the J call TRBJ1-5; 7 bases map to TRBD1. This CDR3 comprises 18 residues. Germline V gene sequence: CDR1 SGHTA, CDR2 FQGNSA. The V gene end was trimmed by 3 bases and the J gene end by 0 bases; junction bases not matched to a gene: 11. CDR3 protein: CASSFRTGQEYSNQPQHF. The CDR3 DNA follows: TGTGCCAGCAGCTTCCGGACAGGACAAGAGTATAGCAATCAGCCCCAGCATTTT.

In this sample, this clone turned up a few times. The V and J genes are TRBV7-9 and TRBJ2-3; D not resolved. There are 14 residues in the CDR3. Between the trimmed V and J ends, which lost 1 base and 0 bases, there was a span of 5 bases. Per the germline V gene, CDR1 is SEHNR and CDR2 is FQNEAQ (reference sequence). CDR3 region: CASSLGDSTDTQYF. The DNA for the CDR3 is TGTGCCAGCAGCTTAGGAGATAGCACAGATACGCAGTATTTT.

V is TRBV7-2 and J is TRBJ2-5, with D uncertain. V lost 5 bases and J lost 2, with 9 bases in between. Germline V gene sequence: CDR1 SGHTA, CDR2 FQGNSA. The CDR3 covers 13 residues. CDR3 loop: CASSVFSQETQYF. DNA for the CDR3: TGTGCCAGCAGCGTTTTCTCGCAAGAGACCCAGTACTTC.

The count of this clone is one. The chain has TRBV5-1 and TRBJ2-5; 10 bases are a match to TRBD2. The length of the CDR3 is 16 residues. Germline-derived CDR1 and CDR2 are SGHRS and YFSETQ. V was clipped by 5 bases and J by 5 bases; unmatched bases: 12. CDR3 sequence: CASSRTASGSGETQYF. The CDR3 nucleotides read TGCGCCAGCAGTAGGACGGCTAGCGGGAGTGGGGAGACCCAGTACTTC.

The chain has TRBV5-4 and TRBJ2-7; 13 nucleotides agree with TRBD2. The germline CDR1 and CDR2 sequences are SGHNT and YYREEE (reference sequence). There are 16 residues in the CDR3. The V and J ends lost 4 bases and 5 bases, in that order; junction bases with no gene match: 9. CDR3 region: CASSQAGLAGFDEQYF. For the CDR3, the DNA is TGTGCCAGCAGCCAAGCGGGACTAGCGGGATTCGACGAGCAGTACTTC.